A single sample gave rise to the 3 T cell receptor beta chains below, sequenced in a study of T-cell reconstitution after alpha-beta-depleted transplantation in children. The TCRbeta library was prepared with unique molecular identifiers. TCRdb redid the calling of the PCR reads with MiXCR, one entry per CDR3 protein. This sample has about 610,000 distinct CDR3 sequences, with over 25% found just once. The sequencing here drew on PBMCs, taken before TCRalphabeta/CD19-depleted stem cell transplant. All receptors come from a boy younger than two with Wiskott-Aldrich syndrome, due to receive a stem cell transplant.

This clonotype was picked up a small number of times. The V call is TRBV12-3 or TRBV12-4, the J call TRBJ2-1; D remains unclear. This CDR3 has 13 residues. V was pared by 6 bases and J by 4 bases, with 10 bases between. The CDR3 loop reads CASSTTDYNEQFF. The CDR3 nucleotides read TGTGCCAGCAGCACGACTGATTACAATGAGCAGTTCTTC.

The chain recombines TRBV14 with TRBJ2-7; 12 bases align to TRBD2. CDR1 is SGHDN and CDR2 is FVKESK in the germline V gene. The V and J ends lost 4 bases and 3 bases, in that order; junction bases with no gene match: 31. The CDR3 extends over 24 amino acids. The CDR3 bases are TGTGCCAGCAGCCCCGAGCACCCGACTAGCGGGAGTAAAGGTCTCCTACTTGGGTTCTACGAGCAGTACTTC. It encodes CASSPEHPTSGSKGLLLGFYEQYF.

The chain is built from TRBV7-2 and TRBJ1-3; TRBD1 is a possible D gene (5 bases). Trimming pared 4 bases from V and 1 base from J, leaving 14 bases between. Germline CDR1 and CDR2: SGHTA and FQGNSA. This CDR3 has 16 residues. CDR3 in amino acids: CASSSKGAISGNTIYF. The CDR3 DNA sequence: TGTGCCAGCAGCTCAAAAGGGGCGATATCTGGAAACACCATATATTTT.